This T cell receptor (beta chain) was sequenced for a study of blood T cell repertoires in COVID-19. Looking at the study overall: Samples came from the United States, Italy and Spain, spanning acute and convalescent COVID-19. T cells, B-cell-depleted T cells, or PBMCs supplied cDNA or gDNA.

Germline lookup yields CDR1 SNHLY and CDR2 FYNNEI. V lost 4 bases, J lost 10 bases, and 13 bases lay in between. The CDR3 is made up of 12 amino acids. Study processing details: Reference gene primers were amplified, and this amplification served to estimate nucleated cell counts. Some clones are missing from TCRdb's copy, which holds only in-frame ones; the method was immunoSEQ multiplex PCR. V, J and clone size reflect that table, while D and trimming were determined from the DNA. Here the sample spans some 57,000 clones, about nine tenths being singletons. The specimen was peripheral blood. The receptor comes from a man aged 45-60 years with active COVID-19. The rearrangement uses TRBV2 and TRBJ1-1, with D unclear. CDR3 amino acids: CASSGGVFGAFF. The CDR3 DNA reads as TGTGCCAGCAGTGGCGGGGTGTTCGGAGCTTTCTTT.